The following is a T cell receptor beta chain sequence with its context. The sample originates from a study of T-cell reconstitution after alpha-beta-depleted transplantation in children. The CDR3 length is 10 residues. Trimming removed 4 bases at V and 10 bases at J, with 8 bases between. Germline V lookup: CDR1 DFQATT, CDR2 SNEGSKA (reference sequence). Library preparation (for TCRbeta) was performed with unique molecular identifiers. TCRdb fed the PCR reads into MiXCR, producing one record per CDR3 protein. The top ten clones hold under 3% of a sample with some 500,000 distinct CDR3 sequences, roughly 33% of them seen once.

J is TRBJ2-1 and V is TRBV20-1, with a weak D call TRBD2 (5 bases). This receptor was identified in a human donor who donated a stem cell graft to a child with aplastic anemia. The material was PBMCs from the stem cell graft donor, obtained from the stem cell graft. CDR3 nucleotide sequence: TGCAGTGCTACCGAGCGGGAGCAGTTCTTC. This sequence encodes CSATEREQFF.